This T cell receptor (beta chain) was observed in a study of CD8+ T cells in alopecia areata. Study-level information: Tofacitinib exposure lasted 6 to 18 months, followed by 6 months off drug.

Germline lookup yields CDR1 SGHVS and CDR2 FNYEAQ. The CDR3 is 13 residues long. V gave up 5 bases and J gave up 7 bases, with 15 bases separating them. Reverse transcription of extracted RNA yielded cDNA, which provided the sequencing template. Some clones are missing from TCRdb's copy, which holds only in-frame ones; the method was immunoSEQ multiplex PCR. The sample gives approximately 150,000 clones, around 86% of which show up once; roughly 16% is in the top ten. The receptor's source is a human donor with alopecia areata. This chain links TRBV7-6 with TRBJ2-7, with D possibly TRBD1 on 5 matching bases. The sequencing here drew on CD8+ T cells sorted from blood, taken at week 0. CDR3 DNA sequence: TGTGCCAGCAGCCCACCAGGGTGGGATGAGCAGTACTTC. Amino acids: CASSPPGWDEQYF.